The 7 T cell receptor beta chains presented below share a single source sample, sequenced in a study of OX40 agonist ivuxolimab in advanced cancers. Repertoires were generated with immunoSEQ multiplex PCR, while TCRdb's copy carries only in-frame clones and drops some. The repertoire includes some 130,000 clones, approximately 90% of them detected once, and about 1.1% sits in the top ten. Sequenced material: CD4+ or CD8+ T cells sorted from blood, taken in a trial of the OX40 agonist ivuxolimab. The receptors were sampled from an adult with an advanced solid tumor such as melanoma, head and neck, liver or kidney cancer.

This chain uses TRBV15 with TRBJ2-5; 8 nucleotides align to TRBD2. The CDR3 is 15 residues long. Germline loops: CDR1 LNHNV, CDR2 YYDKDF (reference sequence). Trimming at V came to 3 bases and at J to 0 bases, leaving 3 bases not matched to a gene. Written as DNA, the CDR3 is TGTGCCACCAGCAGCGGGACTAGAAACCAAGAGACCCAGTACTTC. Protein: CATSSGTRNQETQYF.

The rearrangement uses TRBV5-6 and TRBJ2-1; the D is unclear. CDR1 SGHDT and CDR2 YYEEEE come from the germline V gene. The CDR3 length is 15 residues. Trimming removed 6 bases at V and 0 bases at J, with 13 bases between. This chain's CDR3 is CASMPDVSSYNEQFF. CDR3 sequence (DNA): TGTGCCAGCATGCCAGATGTTTCCTCCTACAATGAGCAGTTCTTC. Using reference TRBV5-6 and TRBJ2-1 for the parts outside the CDR3, the full variable domain is DAGVTQSPTHLIKTRGQQVTLRCSPKSGHDTVSWYQQALGQGPQFIFQYYEEEERQRGNFPDRFSGHQFPNYSSELNVNALLLGDSALYLCASMPDVSSYNEQFFGPGTRLTVL.

This chain connects TRBV6-6 to TRBJ2-1; perhaps TRBD1 as D (6 bases). Per the germline V gene, CDR1 is MNHNY and CDR2 is SVGAGI (reference sequence). This CDR3 spans 15 amino acids. The V end lost 2 bases, the J end lost 8 bases, and 16 bases lay between the germline ends. CDR3 DNA sequence: TGTGCCAGCAGTTACCCGGTGGAACAGGGCGATGAGCAGTTCTTC. Amino acid sequence: CASSYPVEQGDEQFF.

The chain has TRBV7-9 and TRBJ2-5; D could derive from TRBD1 or TRBD2 (5 bases each). This CDR3 contains 15 residues. CDR1 and CDR2 (germline): SEHNR, FQNEAQ (reference sequence). V gave up 1 base and J gave up 5 bases, with 14 bases separating them. CDR3 bases: TGTGCCAGCAGCTTAGTCGGTATTGGGGGTGAGACCCAGTACTTC. This gives the protein CASSLVGIGGETQYF.

The rearrangement joins TRBV7-2 to TRBJ1-2; possibly TRBD1 for D (5 bases). Trimming pared 2 bases from V and 6 bases from J, leaving 13 bases between. CDR1 and CDR2 from the germline V gene are SGHTA and FQGNSA. The CDR3 has 14 residues. In DNA, the CDR3 is TGTGCCAGCAGCTTATGGGCAGGGAACAATGGCTACACCTTC. This sequence encodes CASSLWAGNNGYTF. Full variable domain (rest looked up from reference TRBV7-2 and TRBJ1-2): GAGVSQSPSNKVTEKGKDVELRCDPISGHTALYWYRQSLGQGLEFLIYFQGNSAPDKSGLPSDRFSAERTGGSVSTLTIQRTQQEDSAVYLCASSLWAGNNGYTFGSGTRLTVV.

The V gene is TRBV4-2, the J gene TRBJ2-1, with a possible D match to TRBD2 (5 bases). The CDR3 spans 15 residues. Germline V lookup: CDR1 LGHNA, CDR2 YNFKEQ. V was trimmed by 0 bases and J by 8 bases, leaving 14 bases between them. CDR3 loop: CASSQDPLAFYEQFF. CDR3 in DNA: TGTGCCAGCAGCCAAGATCCCCTAGCTTTCTATGAGCAGTTCTTC.

This sequence joins TRBV18 and TRBJ2-5; TRBD1 aligns across 8 bases. From germline, CDR1 is KGHSH and CDR2 LQKENI. The length of the CDR3 is 14 residues. Trimming took 3 bases from V and 5 from J; bases not matched to a gene: 5. The CDR3 reads CASSPQQGEETQYF. The CDR3 DNA sequence: TGTGCCAGCTCACCCCAACAGGGGGAGGAGACCCAGTACTTC.